Below, 8 T cell receptor beta chains from the same sample are listed, as sequenced in a study of lymphopenia after photon versus proton radiotherapy. Clones were read by immunoSEQ multiplex PCR, and TCRdb kept only the in-frame ones, dropping some. The sample shows over 25,000 clones, roughly 84% of them seen only once. Sequencing was performed on peripheral blood, taken from a patient treated with proton-based radiotherapy. These receptor sequences come from a woman aged 70-85 years with pancreatic cancer.

CDR3 bases: TGTGCCAGCAGCCAAGATACCCAGACTAGCGGGTCGTTCACAGATACGCAGTATTTT. The encoded protein is CASSQDTQTSGSFTDTQYF. The gene calls are TRBV4-2 and TRBJ2-3; 10 bases match TRBD2. The V gene's germline CDR1 is LGHNA and CDR2 YNFKEQ. Losses at the gene ends were 0 bases for V and 2 bases for J; bases not matched to a gene: 11. There are 19 residues in the CDR3.

As DNA, the CDR3 is TGTGCCAGTAGCCAGAGAGGGGGGGACGGAAAAAACATTCAGTACTTC. This codes for CASSQRGGDGKNIQYF. The genes are TRBV19 and TRBJ2-4; possibly TRBD2 for D (7 bases). Germline loops: CDR1 LNHDA, CDR2 SQIVND (reference sequence). The CDR3 is 16 amino acids. Trimming shortened V by 6 bases and J by 4 bases, and 19 bases separated the two germline ends.

The chain has TRBV12-5 and TRBJ2-7, with D perhaps matching TRBD2 (6 bases). CDR1 and CDR2 from the germline V gene are LGHNT and FRNRAP. The V gene lost 5 bases and the J gene lost 4 bases, with 15 bases spanning the gap. The length of the CDR3 is 14 residues. In DNA, the CDR3 is TGTGCTAGTGGTGGTATCCGGGGACTTTACGAGCAGTACTTC. Its protein is CASGGIRGLYEQYF.

The chain recombines TRBV29-1 with TRBJ1-1; no reliable D call. Trimming pared 7 bases from V and 5 bases from J, leaving 14 bases between. Germline-derived CDR1 and CDR2 are SQVTM and ANQGSEA. This CDR3 has 12 amino acids. The CDR3 sequence is CSAGEGNTEAFF. As DNA, the CDR3 is TGCAGCGCCGGGGAGGGAAATACTGAAGCTTTCTTT.

V gene TRBV18 combines with J gene TRBJ2-3; D unresolved. CDR1 is KGHSH and CDR2 is LQKENI in the germline V gene. V gave up 1 base and J gave up 5 bases, with 4 bases separating them. The CDR3 covers 12 residues. The CDR3 loop is CASSPQVDTQYF. In DNA form, the CDR3 reads TGTGCCAGCTCACCACAGGTAGATACGCAGTATTTT. The full variable domain, with the rest looked up from reference TRBV18 and TRBJ2-3, is NAGVMQNPRHLVRRRGQEARLRCSPMKGHSHVYWYRQLPEEGLKFMVYLQKENIIDESGMPKERFSAEFPKEGPSILRIQQVVRGDSAAYFCASSPQVDTQYFGPGTRLTVL.

The chain couples TRBV7-9 to TRBJ2-1, with 10 positions matching TRBD2. J lost 10 bases, V lost 1 base, and 4 bases had no gene match. Germline V gene data show CDR1 as SEHNR and CDR2 as FQNEAQ (reference sequence). The CDR3 extends over 14 amino acids. DNA for the CDR3: TGTGCCAGCAGCTTAGAACTAGCGGGGAGAGAGCAGTTCTTC. Its translation is CASSLELAGREQFF.

The chain joins TRBV4-1 to TRBJ2-6; D is perhaps TRBD1 or TRBD2 (6 bases each). Per germline, CDR1 MGHRA and CDR2 YSYEKL. The CDR3 is 17 residues long. With 0 bases removed from V and 3 bases from J, the gap between germline ends came to 12 bases. The CDR3 is CASSQEGGTFGANVLTF. The CDR3 nucleotides read TGCGCCAGCAGCCAAGAAGGGGGGACCTTTGGGGCCAACGTCCTGACTTTC.

This clone was seen a single time. The chain has TRBV6-5 and TRBJ2-7; no clear D. V lost 11 bases and J 4 bases, leaving 24 bases between the germline ends. CDR1 and CDR2 from the germline V gene are MNHEY and SVGAGI. The CDR3 runs 15 residues. The CDR3 coding sequence is TGTGCCTCAAGGGCATCGGGCGGAACGAAATACGAGCAGTACTTC. This translates into CASRASGGTKYEQYF.